Sequencing of this T cell receptor (beta chain) was carried out in a study of blood T cell repertoires in COVID-19. Study information: Sites in the United States, Italy and Spain provided acute and convalescent COVID-19 samples. The cDNA or gDNA used as material had been derived from T cells, B-cell-depleted T cells, or PBMCs.

Sequenced by immunoSEQ multiplex PCR; TCRdb stores in-frame clones only, minus some. The sample holds some 320,000 clones, 90% seen once. This CDR3 region has 13 residues. Germline assignment: CDR1 SNHLY and CDR2 FYNNEI. V trimming: 6 bases; J trimming: 5 bases; junction bases outside the gene matches: 3. The gene calls are TRBV2 and TRBJ2-7; TRBD1 agrees at 11 bases. The sequenced material came from PBMCs or T cells enriched from blood (not recorded which). The source is a woman aged 25-40 years who had been exposed to COVID-19. CDR3 loop: CASRGDRGDEQYF. CDR3 in DNA: TGTGCCAGCAGGGGGGACAGGGGGGACGAGCAGTACTTC.